A selection of T cell receptor beta chains follows, all from one sample in a study of cytomegalovirus exposure and HLA in healthy donors. Measured with immunoSEQ multiplex PCR; TCRdb has only the in-frame clones, and not every one. In the table there are about 98,000 clones, roughly 70% of which are singletons. Specimen: PBMCs. These receptors originate from a middle-aged man in good health and CMV-seronegative. Both conserved end residues are part of each CDR3. A D gene is named only where the DNA matches it firmly. Clone size is given for some rows only: seen once, a few or many times, or a class if the clone is expanded.

j_call v_call d_call clone_size cdr3_aa cdr3_nt
TRBJ1-2 TRBV4-1 - - CASSQGEDYGYTF TGCGCCAGCAGCCAAGGCGAAGACTATGGCTACACCTTC
TRBJ1-4 TRBV29-1 - once CSVKPGHFNEKLFF TGCAGCGTTAAGCCGGGACACTTTAATGAAAAACTGTTTTTT
TRBJ2-3 TRBV19 TRBD2 few CASSTLAGVTDTQYF TGTGCCAGTAGTACCTTAGCGGGAGTGACAGATACGCAGTATTTT
TRBJ1-5 TRBV18 - - CASSPYGRNQPQHF TGTGCCAGCTCACCGTACGGGAGAAATCAGCCCCAGCATTTT
TRBJ2-2 TRBV10-1 TRBD2 - CASRGLADTGELFF TGCGCCAGCAGAGGACTAGCAGACACCGGGGAGCTGTTTTTT
TRBJ2-1 TRBV25-1 TRBD2 once CASSELAGVYNEQFF TGTGCCAGCAGTGAGCTCGCGGGGGTGTACAATGAGCAGTTCTTC
TRBJ2-1 TRBV5-1 - few CASSLGRGALGDEQFF TGCGCCAGCAGCTTGGGCAGGGGCGCCTTAGGCGATGAGCAGTTCTTC
TRBJ1-1 TRBV2 - - CASSLGYTGGPTANTEAFF TGTGCCAGCAGTTTGGGCTACACGGGAGGCCCTACCGCGAACACTGAAGCTTTCTTT
TRBJ2-3 TRBV18 - - CASSPSPNPTDTQYF TGTGCCAGCTCACCAAGCCCTAACCCCACAGATACGCAGTATTTT
TRBJ2-3 TRBV5-1 TRBD1 - CASSLGPGGFPDTQYF TGCGCCAGCAGCTTGGGCCCAGGGGGTTTTCCGGATACGCAGTATTTT
TRBJ2-5 TRBV13 TRBD2 few CASSLSGRARETQYF TGTGCCAGCAGCCTTAGCGGGAGGGCCCGGGAGACCCAGTACTTC
TRBJ2-7 TRBV28 - once CASSWGGAASYEQYF TGTGCCAGCAGCTGGGGTGGGGCCGCATCCTACGAGCAGTACTTC
TRBJ1-2 TRBV27 - - CASSLSQNPQPYGYTF TGTGCCAGCAGTTTATCCCAGAATCCACAGCCCTATGGCTACACCTTC
TRBJ1-3 TRBV18 - - CASSPPPGNTIYF TGTGCCAGCTCACCACCCCCAGGGAACACCATATATTTT
TRBJ2-7 TRBV28 TRBD2 - CASRRLAKYEQYF TGTGCCAGCAGACGACTAGCGAAGTACGAGCAGTACTTC
TRBJ2-2 TRBV12-5 TRBD2 - CASGLGVRGLAGGPRTNTGELFF TGTGCTAGTGGTTTGGGGGTCCGGGGTCTAGCGGGGGGGCCGAGGACCAACACCGGGGAGCTGTTTTTT
TRBJ2-1 TRBV2 TRBD2 once CASSVGGGADEQFF TGTGCCAGCAGTGTCGGCGGGGGGGCCGATGAGCAGTTCTTC
TRBJ2-5 TRBV11-3 TRBD2 few CASSAGSGEETQYF TGTGCCAGCAGCGCCGGTAGCGGGGAAGAGACCCAGTACTTC
TRBJ1-2 TRBV7-2 - - CASSLGRTNYGYTF TGTGCCAGCAGCTTAGGGAGGACTAACTATGGCTACACCTTC
TRBJ2-7 TRBV5-1 - - CASGRESYEQYF TGCGCCAGCGGACGGGAGTCCTACGAGCAGTACTTC